This T cell receptor (beta chain) was found in a study of Ad26.COV2.S vaccination and SARS-CoV-2 variants. CDR3 size: 11 residues. CDR1 and CDR2 from the germline V gene are SGHRS and YFSETQ. V shed 0 bases and J shed 4 bases, with 0 bases lying between them. As regards this clone: The antigen is unknown. This CDR3 is also generated by other DNA sequences in the sample.

Treatment given: roughly 18 received Ad26.COV2.S at low or high dose, single or two shots; about 5 received placebo; per-sample allocation not given. Sampling took place 63 days after the first vaccine or placebo injection. Produced via immunoSEQ multiplex PCR; TCRdb's table is partial and in-frame only. The table includes 500,000 or so clones, 89% detected once. General observations from the study: From the TCR breadth and depth analyses, total T cell responses may have been underestimated.

The sequence derives from a person between 18 and 60 years old who received the Ad26.COV2.S COVID-19 vaccine or a placebo. The sample here was peripheral blood, taken in a trial of Ad26.COV2.S vaccine versus placebo. The rearrangement uses TRBV5-1 and TRBJ2-3, with unresolved D. CDR3 DNA sequence: TGCGCCAGCAGCTTGGCAGATACGCAGTATTTT. Protein product: CASSLADTQYF.